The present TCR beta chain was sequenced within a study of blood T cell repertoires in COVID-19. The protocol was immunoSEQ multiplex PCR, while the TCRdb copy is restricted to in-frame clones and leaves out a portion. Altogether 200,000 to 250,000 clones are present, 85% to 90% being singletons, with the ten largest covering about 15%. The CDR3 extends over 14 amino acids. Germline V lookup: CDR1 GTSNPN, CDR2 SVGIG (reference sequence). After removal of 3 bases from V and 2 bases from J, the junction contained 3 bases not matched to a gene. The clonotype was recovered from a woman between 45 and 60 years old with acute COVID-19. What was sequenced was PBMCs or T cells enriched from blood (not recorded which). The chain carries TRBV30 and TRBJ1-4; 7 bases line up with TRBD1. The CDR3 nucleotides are TGTGCCTGGAGCCTGACAGGGACTAATGAAAAACTGTTTTTT. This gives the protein CAWSLTGTNEKLFF. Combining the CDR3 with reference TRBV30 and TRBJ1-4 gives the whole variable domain SQTIHQWPATLVQPVGSPLSLECTVEGTSNPNLYWYRQAAGRGLQLLFYSVGIGQISSEVPQNLSASRPQDRQFILSSKKLLLSDSGFYLCAWSLTGTNEKLFFGSGTQLSVL.